This is a list of T cell receptor beta chains from one sample in a study of blood T cell repertoires in COVID-19. The assay was immunoSEQ multiplex PCR, and TCRdb's table has in-frame clones only and misses some. This sample has roughly 500,000 clones, with more than 75% found just once. Input material: PBMCs or T cells enriched from blood (not recorded which). These receptors all come from a woman aged 40 to 49 who had recovered from COVID-19. The CDR3 runs from the conserved cysteine through the conserved F or W. The D gene is left open where the match is weak. Expanded clones are given a class, and other clones once, few, many or no size at all.

NA	NA	TRBV4-3	TRBJ1-2	TGCGCCAGCAGCCAAGCCTCAACAGCTAACTATGGCTACACCTTC	CASSQASTANYGYTF
NA	NA	TRBV7-9	TRBJ1-1	TGTGCCAGCAGCTTGAACCCCGTGGGAGGCTGGAGGACTGAAGCTTTCTTT	CASSLNPVGGWRTEAFF
few	TRBD2	TRBV10-1	TRBJ2-2	TGCGCCAGCAGTCGGGGACTAGGCCACACCGGGGAGCTGTTTTTT	CASSRGLGHTGELFF
NA	NA	TRBV3-1/TRBV3-2	TRBJ2-3	TGTGCCAGCAGCCAAACCCGGGAAAGAGCGTCAGATACGCAGTATTTT	CASSQTRERASDTQYF
NA	NA	TRBV2	TRBJ1-5	TGTGCCAGCAGTGTTCAGGCAGGGGACGGCAATCAGCCCCAGCATTTT	CASSVQAGDGNQPQHF
NA	NA	TRBV15	TRBJ1-2	TGTGCCACCAGCAGAGATCGCATATGGCTGGACACCTTC	CATSRDRIWLDTF
NA	NA	TRBV5-1	TRBJ1-1	TGCGCCAGCAGCGGCCAGGGGACACCGAACACTGAAGCTTTCTTT	CASSGQGTPNTEAFF
NA	TRBD2	TRBV19	TRBJ2-3	TGTGCCAGTAGTATCGGGAGGACAGATACGCAGTATTTT	CASSIGRTDTQYF
NA	NA	TRBV30	TRBJ2-1	TGTGCCTGGAGCGACAACTGGACACCTCGGAGGTTCTTC	CAWSDNWTPRRFF
once	NA	TRBV7-9	TRBJ2-2	TGTGCCAGCAGCTCATCTGCCCGAATCAGCGGCACCGGGGAGCTGTTTTTT	CASSSSARISGTGELFF
once	NA	TRBV24-1	TRBJ2-7	TGTGCGGAGGTGAGCTCCTACGAGCAGTACTTC	CAEVSSYEQYF
NA	TRBD2	TRBV2	TRBJ2-5	TGTGCCAGCAAACGGACTGGCGGGAGTGGGGAGACCCAGTACTTC	CASKRTGGSGETQYF
NA	TRBD2	TRBV7-9	TRBJ2-7	TGTGCCAGCAGCTTTGGACTAGCGGGAGAGTCCTACGAGCAGTACTTC	CASSFGLAGESYEQYF